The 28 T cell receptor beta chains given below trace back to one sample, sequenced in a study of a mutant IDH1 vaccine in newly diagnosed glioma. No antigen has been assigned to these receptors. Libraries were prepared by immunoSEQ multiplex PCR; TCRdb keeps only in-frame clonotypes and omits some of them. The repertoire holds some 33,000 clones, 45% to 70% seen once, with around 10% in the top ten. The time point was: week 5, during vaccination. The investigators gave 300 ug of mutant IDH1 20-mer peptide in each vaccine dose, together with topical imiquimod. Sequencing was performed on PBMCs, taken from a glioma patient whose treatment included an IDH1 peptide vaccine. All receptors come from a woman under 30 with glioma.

Written as DNA, the CDR3 is TGTGCCAGCCAACCTCCGGGACTAGTAGGGGATACGCAGTATTTT. Translated: CASQPPGLVGDTQYF. The chain recombines TRBV2 with TRBJ2-3; 8 bases are shared with TRBD2. Germline V gene lookup returns CDR1 SNHLY and CDR2 FYNNEI. V shed 8 bases and J 6 bases; nucleotides not matched to a gene: 13. This CDR3 has 15 residues.

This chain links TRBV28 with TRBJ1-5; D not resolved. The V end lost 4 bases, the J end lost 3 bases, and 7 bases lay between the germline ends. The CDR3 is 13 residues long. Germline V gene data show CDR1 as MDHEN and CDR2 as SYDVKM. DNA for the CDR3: TGTGCCAGCAGTTGGATAAACAATCAGCCCCAGCATTTT. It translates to CASSWINNQPQHF.

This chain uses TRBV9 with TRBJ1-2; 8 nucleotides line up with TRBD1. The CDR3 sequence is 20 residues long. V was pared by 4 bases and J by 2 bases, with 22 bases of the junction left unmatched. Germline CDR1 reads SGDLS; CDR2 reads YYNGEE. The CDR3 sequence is CASSSESRHVMQGANYGYTF. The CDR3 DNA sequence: TGTGCCAGCAGCTCCGAGTCCCGACATGTTATGCAGGGGGCCAACTATGGCTACACCTTC.

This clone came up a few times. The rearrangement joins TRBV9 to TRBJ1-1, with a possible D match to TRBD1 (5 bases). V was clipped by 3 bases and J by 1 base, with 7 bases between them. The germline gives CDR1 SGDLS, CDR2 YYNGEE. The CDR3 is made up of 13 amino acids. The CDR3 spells CASSGGGNTEAFF. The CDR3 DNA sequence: TGTGCCAGCAGCGGGGGGGGGAACACTGAAGCTTTCTTT. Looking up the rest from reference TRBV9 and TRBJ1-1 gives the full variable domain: DSGVTQTPKHLITATGQRVTLRCSPRSGDLSVYWYQQSLDQGLQFLIQYYNGEERAKGNILERFSAQQFPDLHSELNLSSLELGDSALYFCASSGGGNTEAFFGQGTRLTVV.

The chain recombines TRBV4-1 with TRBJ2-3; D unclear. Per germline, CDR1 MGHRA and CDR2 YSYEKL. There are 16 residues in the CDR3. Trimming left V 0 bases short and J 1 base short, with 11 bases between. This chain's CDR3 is CASSQDGKTRTDTQYF. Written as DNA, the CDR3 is TGCGCCAGCAGCCAAGATGGCAAGACTCGCACAGATACGCAGTATTTT.

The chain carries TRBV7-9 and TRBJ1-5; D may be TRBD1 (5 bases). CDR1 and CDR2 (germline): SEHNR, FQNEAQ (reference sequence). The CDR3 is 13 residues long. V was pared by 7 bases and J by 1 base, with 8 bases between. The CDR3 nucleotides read TGTGCCAGCACCCCAGGGAGCAATCAGCCCCAGCATTTT. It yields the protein CASTPGSNQPQHF. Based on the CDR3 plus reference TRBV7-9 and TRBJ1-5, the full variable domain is DTGVSQNPRHKITKRGQNVTFRCDPISEHNRLYWYRQTLGQGPEFLTYFQNEAQLEKSRLLSDRFSAERPKGSFSTLEIQRTEQGDSAMYLCASTPGSNQPQHFGDGTRLSIL.

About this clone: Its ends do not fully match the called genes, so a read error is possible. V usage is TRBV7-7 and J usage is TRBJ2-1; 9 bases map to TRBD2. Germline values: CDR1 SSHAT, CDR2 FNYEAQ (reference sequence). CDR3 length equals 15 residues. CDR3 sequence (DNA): TGTGCTAGCAGCCCTAGCGGGGTCCCCTCCAATGAGCAGTTCTTC. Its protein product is CASSPSGVPSNEQFF.

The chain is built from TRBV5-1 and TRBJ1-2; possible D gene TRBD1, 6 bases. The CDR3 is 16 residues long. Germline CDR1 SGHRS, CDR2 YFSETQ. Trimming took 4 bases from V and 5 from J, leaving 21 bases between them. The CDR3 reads CASSDATGGPGYGYTF. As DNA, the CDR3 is TGCGCCAGCAGCGATGCGACAGGAGGTCCTGGTTATGGCTACACCTTC.

As DNA, the CDR3 is TGCGCCAGCAGCTTCCAGCGGGACCCTGGCTCCTACGAGCAGTACTTC. This encodes CASSFQRDPGSYEQYF. The V call is TRBV5-1, the J call TRBJ2-7; 7 nucleotides match TRBD2. Germline V gene data show CDR1 as SGHRS and CDR2 as YFSETQ. Unmatched junction bases numbered 8, after V lost 2 bases and J lost 0 bases. This CDR3 contains 16 residues.

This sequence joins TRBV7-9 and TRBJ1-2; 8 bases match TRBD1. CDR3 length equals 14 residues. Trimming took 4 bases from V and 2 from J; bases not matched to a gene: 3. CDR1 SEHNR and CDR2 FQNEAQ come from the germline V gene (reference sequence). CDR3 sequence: CASSSGQGNYGYTF. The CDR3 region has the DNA TGTGCCAGCAGCTCAGGACAGGGCAACTATGGCTACACCTTC.

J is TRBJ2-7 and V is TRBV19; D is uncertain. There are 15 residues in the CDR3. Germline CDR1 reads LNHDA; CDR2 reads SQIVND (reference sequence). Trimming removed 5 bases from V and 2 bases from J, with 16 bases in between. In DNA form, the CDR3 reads TGTGCCAGTAGTCGTCAGACGATGGGAACCTACGAGCAGTACTTC. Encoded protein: CASSRQTMGTYEQYF.

The CDR3 bases are TGTGCCAGCAGGTTCGGGCGGACCGCTAACTCAGATACGCAGTATTTT. It codes for CASRFGRTANSDTQYF. The V gene is TRBV7-8, the J gene TRBJ2-3; D ambiguous. Germline V gene data show CDR1 as SGHVS and CDR2 as FQNEAQ. Deletions cut 6 bases from V and 4 bases from J, with 20 bases between. The CDR3 totals 16 residues. Looking up the rest from reference TRBV7-8 and TRBJ2-3 gives the full variable domain: GAGVSQSPRYKVAKRGQDVALRCDPISGHVSLFWYQQALGQGPEFLTYFQNEAQLDKSGLPSDRFFAERPEGSVSTLKIQRTQQEDSAVYLCASRFGRTANSDTQYFGPGTRLTVL.

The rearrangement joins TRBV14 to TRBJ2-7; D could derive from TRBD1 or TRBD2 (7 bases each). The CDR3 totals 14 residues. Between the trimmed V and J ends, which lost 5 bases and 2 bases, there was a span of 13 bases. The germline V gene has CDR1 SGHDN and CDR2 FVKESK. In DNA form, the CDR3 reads TGTGCCAGCAGCGCAGGGGGAGGGCCCTACGAGCAGTACTTC. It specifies CASSAGGGPYEQYF.

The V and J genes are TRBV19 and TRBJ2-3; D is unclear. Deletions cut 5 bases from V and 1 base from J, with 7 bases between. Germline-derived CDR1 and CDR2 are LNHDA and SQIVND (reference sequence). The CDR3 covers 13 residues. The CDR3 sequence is CASSLFGTDTQYF. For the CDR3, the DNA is TGTGCCAGTAGTCTTTTCGGCACAGATACGCAGTATTTT.

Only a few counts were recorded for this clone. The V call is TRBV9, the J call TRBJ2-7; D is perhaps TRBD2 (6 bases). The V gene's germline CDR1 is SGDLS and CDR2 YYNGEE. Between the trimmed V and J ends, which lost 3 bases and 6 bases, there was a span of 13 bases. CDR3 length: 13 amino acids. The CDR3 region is CASSGGEAGEQYF. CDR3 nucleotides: TGTGCCAGCAGCGGGGGGGAAGCTGGCGAGCAGTACTTC.

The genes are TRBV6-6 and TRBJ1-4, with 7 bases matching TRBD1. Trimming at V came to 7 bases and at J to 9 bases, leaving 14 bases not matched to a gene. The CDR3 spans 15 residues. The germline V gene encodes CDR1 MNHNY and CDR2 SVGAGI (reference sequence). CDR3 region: CASTSVRSTGKKLFF. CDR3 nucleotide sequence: TGTGCCAGCACCTCAGTACGGTCGACAGGGAAAAAACTGTTTTTT.

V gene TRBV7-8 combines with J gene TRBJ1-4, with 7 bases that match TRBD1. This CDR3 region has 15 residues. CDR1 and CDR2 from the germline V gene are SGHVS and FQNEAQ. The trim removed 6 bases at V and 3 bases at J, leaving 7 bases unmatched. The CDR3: CASRSTGAANEKLFF. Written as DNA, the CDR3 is TGTGCCAGCAGGTCAACAGGGGCGGCTAATGAAAAACTGTTTTTT.

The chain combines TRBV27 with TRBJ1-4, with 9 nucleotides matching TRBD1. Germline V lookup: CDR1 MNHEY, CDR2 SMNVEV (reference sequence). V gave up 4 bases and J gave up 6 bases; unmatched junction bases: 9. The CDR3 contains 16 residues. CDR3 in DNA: TGTGCCAGCAGTTCCTATACAGGGGGCATTTATGAAAAACTGTTTTTT. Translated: CASSSYTGGIYEKLFF. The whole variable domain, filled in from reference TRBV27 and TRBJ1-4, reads EAQVTQNPRYLITVTGKKLTVTCSQNMNHEYMSWYRQDPGLGLRQIYYSMNVEVTDKGDVPEGYKVSRKEKRNFPLILESPSPNQTSLYFCASSSYTGGIYEKLFFGSGTQLSVL.

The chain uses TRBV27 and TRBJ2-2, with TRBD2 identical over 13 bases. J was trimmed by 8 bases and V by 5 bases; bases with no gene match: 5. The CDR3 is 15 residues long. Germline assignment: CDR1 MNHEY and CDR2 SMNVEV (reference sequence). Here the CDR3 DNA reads TGTGCCAGCAGTCAAGGGACTAGCGGGAAGGGGGAGCTGTTTTTT. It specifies CASSQGTSGKGELFF.

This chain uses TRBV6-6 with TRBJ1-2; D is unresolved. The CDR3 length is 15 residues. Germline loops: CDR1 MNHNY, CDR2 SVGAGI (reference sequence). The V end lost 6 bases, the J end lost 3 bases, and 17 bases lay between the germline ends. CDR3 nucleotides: TGTGCCAGCAGCAGACCAGGACGATGCGACTATGGCTACACCTTC. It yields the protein CASSRPGRCDYGYTF.

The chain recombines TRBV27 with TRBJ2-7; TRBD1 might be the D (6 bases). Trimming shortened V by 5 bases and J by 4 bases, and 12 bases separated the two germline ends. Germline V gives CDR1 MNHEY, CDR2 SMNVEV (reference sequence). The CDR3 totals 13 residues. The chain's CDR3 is CASSQYDRYEQYF. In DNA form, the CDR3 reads TGTGCCAGCAGTCAATACGACAGGTACGAGCAGTACTTC.

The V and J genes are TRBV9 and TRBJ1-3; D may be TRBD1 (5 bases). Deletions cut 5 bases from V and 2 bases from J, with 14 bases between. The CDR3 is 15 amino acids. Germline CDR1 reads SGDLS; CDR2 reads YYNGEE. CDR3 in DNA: TGTGCCAGCAGTCCCAGGGCCATGGCTGGAAACACCATATATTTT. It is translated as CASSPRAMAGNTIYF.

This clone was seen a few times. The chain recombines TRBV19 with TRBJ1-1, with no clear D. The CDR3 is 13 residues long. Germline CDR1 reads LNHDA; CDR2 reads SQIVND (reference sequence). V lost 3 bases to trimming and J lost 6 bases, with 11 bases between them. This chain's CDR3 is CASSMPPISEAFF. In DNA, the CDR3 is TGTGCCAGTAGTATGCCCCCCATCTCTGAAGCTTTCTTT. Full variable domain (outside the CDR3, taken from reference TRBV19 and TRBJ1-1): DGGITQSPKYLFRKEGQNVTLSCEQNLNHDAMYWYRQDPGQGLRLIYYSQIVNDFQKGDIAEGYSVSREKKESFPLTVTSAQKNPTAFYLCASSMPPISEAFFGQGTRLTVV.

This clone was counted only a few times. CDR3 nucleotides: TGTGCCATCAGGACCGGGACAGCTGCGAACACCGGGGAGCTGTTTTTT. Translated, it gives CAIRTGTAANTGELFF. V usage is TRBV10-3 and J usage is TRBJ2-2, with 7 bases fitting TRBD1. V dropped 6 bases and J dropped 0; count of bases not matched to a gene: 7. This CDR3 contains 16 residues. Per the germline V gene, CDR1 is ENHRY and CDR2 is SYGVKD.

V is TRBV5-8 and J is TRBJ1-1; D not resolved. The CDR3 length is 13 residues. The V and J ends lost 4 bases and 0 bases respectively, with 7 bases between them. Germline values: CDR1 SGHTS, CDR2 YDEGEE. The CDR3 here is CASSTELNTEAFF. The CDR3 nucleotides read TGTGCCAGCAGCACGGAATTGAACACTGAAGCTTTCTTT.

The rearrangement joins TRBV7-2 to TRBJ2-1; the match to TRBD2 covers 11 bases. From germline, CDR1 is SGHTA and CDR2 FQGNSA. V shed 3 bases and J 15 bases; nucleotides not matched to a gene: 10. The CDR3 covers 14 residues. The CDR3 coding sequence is TGTGCCAGCAGCTTTAGCGGGAGGGCGGGGGATGGGTTCTTC. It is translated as CASSFSGRAGDGFF.

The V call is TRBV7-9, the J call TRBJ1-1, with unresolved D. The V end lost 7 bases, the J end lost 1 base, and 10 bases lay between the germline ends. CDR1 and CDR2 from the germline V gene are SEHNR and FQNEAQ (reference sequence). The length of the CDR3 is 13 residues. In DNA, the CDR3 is TGTGCCAGCACACGGGCCTCGAACACTGAAGCTTTCTTT. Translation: CASTRASNTEAFF.

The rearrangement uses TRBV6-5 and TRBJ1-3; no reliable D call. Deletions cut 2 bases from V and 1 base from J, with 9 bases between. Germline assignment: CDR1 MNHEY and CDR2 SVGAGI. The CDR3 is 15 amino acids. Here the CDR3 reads CASSYGRASGNTIYF. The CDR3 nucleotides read TGTGCCAGCAGTTACGGCCGTGCATCTGGAAACACCATATATTTT.